The present T cell receptor (beta chain) was sequenced within a study of beta chain features in type 1 diabetes. The entirety of the isolated RNA underwent reverse transcription, so expressed TCRB transcripts were sequenced. It was found that naive, central memory and regulatory T cell samples averaged about 3.4 million reads. Assay: immunoSEQ multiplex PCR; the TCRdb copy retains only in-frame clones and omits some. The sample carries around 310,000 clones, around 10% recorded once. The trim removed 4 bases at V and 4 bases at J, leaving 7 bases unmatched. This CDR3 has 14 residues. Germline CDR1 reads MDHEN; CDR2 reads SYDVKM.

The source of this sequence is a woman aged 25 to 39 in good health. The chain is built from TRBV28 and TRBJ2-7, with 7 positions matching TRBD2. Sequencing was done on a sample of naive CD4+ T cells from blood. CDR3 DNA sequence: TGTGCCAGCAGTTCGTCCCCGGGAGGTTACGAGCAGTACTTC. As protein: CASSSSPGGYEQYF.